This T cell receptor (beta chain) was captured by sequencing in a study of cytomegalovirus exposure and HLA in healthy donors. At the level of the study: A preliminary data release comprised 91 million or so unique TCRs obtained from HLA-typed donors.

As regards this clone: Its antigen is undetermined.

Primers for the PCR totalled 60 Vbeta and 13 Jbeta. Measured with immunoSEQ multiplex PCR; TCRdb has only the in-frame clones, and not every one. This repertoire shows some 190,000 clones, more than 70% found once; its top ten account for approximately 1.3%. Notes on the study in general: Relative to the 666-donor mean, N-insertions were reportedly fewer in an Asian-associated ancestry cluster in a later analysis.

V lost 4 bases, J lost 5 bases, and 17 bases lay in between. Germline CDR1 reads MGHDK; CDR2 reads SYGVNS. The CDR3 is 15 amino acids. This receptor was taken from a girl aged 10 to 17 in good health and CMV-seropositive. This chain uses TRBV25-1 with TRBJ2-5; D possibly corresponds to TRBD2 (5 bases). The sequenced material came from PBMCs. The CDR3 region is CASSASDVALETQYF. In nucleotides, the CDR3 is TGTGCCAGCAGTGCCTCCGATGTAGCGTTGGAGACCCAGTACTTC. Full variable domain (remainder filled in from reference TRBV25-1 and TRBJ2-5): EADIYQTPRYLVIGTGKKITLECSQTMGHDKMYWYQQDPGMELHLIHYSYGVNSTEKGDLSSESTVSRIRTEHFPLTLESARPSHTSQYLCASSASDVALETQYFGPGTRLLVL.